A single sample is the source of the 30 T cell receptor beta chains below, sequenced in a study of blood T cell repertoires in COVID-19. Repertoires were generated with immunoSEQ multiplex PCR, while TCRdb's copy carries only in-frame clones and drops some. Here the sample spans about 170,000 clones, roughly 79% being singletons. Source material: peripheral blood. These TCRs come from a woman of 80 years or more with acute or convalescent COVID-19.

V gene TRBV5-6 combines with J gene TRBJ2-3, with D maybe TRBD1 (6 bases). Germline-derived CDR1 and CDR2 are SGHDT and YYEEEE. This CDR3 comprises 15 residues. Trimming removed 4 bases from V and 6 bases from J, with 18 bases in between. CDR3 sequence (DNA): TGTGCCAGCAGCCCCAGTCAGGGGCCTCGGGATACGCAGTATTTT. This encodes CASSPSQGPRDTQYF.

The rearrangement links TRBV30 to TRBJ2-7, with TRBD2 identical over 7 bases. CDR3 length: 14 residues. Germline CDR1 and CDR2: GTSNPN and SVGIG (reference sequence). The V gene end was trimmed by 3 bases and the J gene end by 0 bases; junction bases not matched to a gene: 5. CDR3: CAWRDTSASYEQYF. The CDR3 region has the DNA TGTGCCTGGAGGGATACTAGCGCCTCCTACGAGCAGTACTTC.

This clone was recorded once. The chain has TRBV3-1 (or the pseudogene TRBV3-2) and TRBJ1-3, with 8 bases identical to TRBD1. Looked up from germline, CDR1 is LGHDT and CDR2 is YNNKEL (reference sequence). CDR3 length: 13 amino acids. With 1 base clipped from V and 7 bases from J, the junction kept 0 bases outside the gene matches. The CDR3 coding sequence is TGTGCCAGCAGCCAAGGACAGGGGAACACCATATATTTT. It is translated as CASSQGQGNTIYF.

This clone appeared a few times. V usage is TRBV4-3 and J usage is TRBJ2-2; 11 positions match TRBD2. The V segment lost 5 bases and the J segment 4 bases; nucleotides outside the gene matches: 9. Germline lookup yields CDR1 LGHNA and CDR2 YSLEER. The CDR3 is made up of 17 amino acids. Here the CDR3 DNA reads TGCGCCAGCAGCTCCTTTCTAGCGGGAGGTTCCACCGGGGAGCTGTTTTTT. Translating gives CASSSFLAGGSTGELFF.

J is TRBJ2-1 and V is TRBV10-3; TRBD2 agrees at 13 bases. V shed 6 bases, J shed 1 base, and the junction held 3 bases outside the gene matches. The CDR3 covers 16 residues. CDR1 is ENHRY and CDR2 is SYGVKD in the germline V gene. CDR3 sequence: CAIRGTSGTSYNEQFF. CDR3 sequence (DNA): TGTGCCATCAGGGGGACTAGCGGGACTTCCTACAATGAGCAGTTCTTC.

The chain uses TRBV10-1 and TRBJ1-1; 7 positions match TRBD1. The germline gives CDR1 WNHNN, CDR2 SYGVQD (reference sequence). This CDR3 contains 13 residues. Trimming at V came to 8 bases and at J to 1 base, leaving 4 bases not matched to a gene. This CDR3 is CASSWDRNTEAFF. The CDR3 DNA reads as TGCGCCAGCTCATGGGACAGGAACACTGAAGCTTTCTTT.

The genes are TRBV5-5 and TRBJ1-1, with a possible D match to TRBD1 (5 bases). Germline assignment: CDR1 SGHKS and CDR2 YYEKEE (reference sequence). V lost 0 bases, J lost 1 base, and 10 bases lay in between. The CDR3 is made up of 15 amino acids. CDR3 sequence: CASSLAGGRNTEAFF. The CDR3 region has the DNA TGTGCCAGCAGCTTGGCGGGGGGTCGGAACACTGAAGCTTTCTTT.

The chain couples TRBV6-5 to TRBJ1-3; D gene uncertain. V was shortened by 5 bases and J by 4 bases, with 9 bases between the two germline ends. Germline-derived CDR1 and CDR2 are MNHEY and SVGAGI. The CDR3 extends over 13 amino acids. This CDR3 reads CASSPPQGNTIYF. The CDR3 DNA sequence: TGTGCCAGCAGTCCCCCTCAGGGAAACACCATATATTTT.

The chain combines TRBV29-1 with TRBJ1-3, with 7 nucleotides matching TRBD1. This CDR3 comprises 14 residues. Losses at the gene ends were 4 bases for V and 1 base for J; bases not matched to a gene: 4. Germline assignment: CDR1 SQVTM and CDR2 ANQGSEA. The CDR3 region is CSVAPTGSGNTIYF. DNA for the CDR3: TGCAGCGTTGCCCCGACAGGGTCTGGAAACACCATATATTTT.

This sequence joins TRBV5-4 and TRBJ2-7; 9 nucleotides agree with TRBD2. The germline V gene has CDR1 SGHNT and CDR2 YYREEE (reference sequence). The V segment lost 3 bases and the J segment 4 bases; nucleotides outside the gene matches: 2. The CDR3 spans 13 residues. The CDR3 DNA reads as TGTGCCAGCAGCTCGCGGGAGGGATACGAGCAGTACTTC. This encodes CASSSREGYEQYF. Supplemented by reference TRBV5-4 and TRBJ2-7, the full variable domain reads ETGVTQSPTHLIKTRGQQVTLRCSSQSGHNTVSWYQQALGQGPQFIFQYYREEENGRGNFPPRFSGLQFPNYSSELNVNALELDDSALYLCASSSREGYEQYFGPGTRLTVT.

V is TRBV13 and J is TRBJ2-1; no clear D gene. The CDR3 loop spans 13 amino acids. Germline CDR1 and CDR2: PRHDT and FYEKMQ (reference sequence). The ends were cut back, 2 bases at V and 5 bases at J, with 7 bases in the middle. CDR3 in DNA: TGTGCCAGCAGCTTATTCCCTGACAATGAGCAGTTCTTC. Amino acids: CASSLFPDNEQFF.

The J gene is TRBJ2-7, the V gene TRBV19; 7 bases are a match to TRBD1. V was clipped by 5 bases and J by 2 bases; unmatched bases: 12. The CDR3 covers 16 residues. Germline CDR1 is LNHDA and CDR2 is SQIVND (reference sequence). The CDR3 reads CASSPLSADRAYEQYF. DNA for the CDR3: TGTGCCAGTAGTCCCCTCTCCGCAGACAGGGCCTACGAGCAGTACTTC.

The V gene is TRBV3-1 (or the pseudogene TRBV3-2), the J gene TRBJ2-2, with 14 bases that match TRBD2. This CDR3 is 18 amino acids long. The germline CDR1 and CDR2 sequences are LGHDT and YNNKEL (reference sequence). Losses at the gene ends were 5 bases for V and 3 bases for J; bases not matched to a gene: 8. In nucleotides, the CDR3 is TGTGCCAGCAGCTTCCGGACTAGCGGGAGGTTGGACACCGGGGAGCTGTTTTTT. It is translated as CASSFRTSGRLDTGELFF.

The chain uses TRBV11-2 and TRBJ2-7; unclear D gene. V was shortened by 1 base and J by 5 bases, with 12 bases between the two germline ends. Germline values: CDR1 SGHAT, CDR2 FQNNGV. This CDR3 comprises 14 residues. The chain's CDR3 is CASSLAATSDEQYF. CDR3 nucleotide sequence: TGTGCCAGCAGCTTAGCCGCTACGTCTGACGAGCAGTACTTC.

This sequence joins TRBV5-4 and TRBJ1-1, with 7 bases that match TRBD1. The J segment lost 5 bases and the V segment lost 4 bases, leaving 11 bases of the junction unmatched. The CDR3 covers 15 residues. Germline V lookup: CDR1 SGHNT, CDR2 YYREEE (reference sequence). In DNA form, the CDR3 reads TGTGCCAGCAGCCGCCAGGGCAGGGGGTGGACTGAAGCTTTCTTT. It specifies CASSRQGRGWTEAFF.

The J gene is TRBJ2-2, the V gene TRBV10-2; D is perhaps TRBD2 (6 bases). Trimming shortened V by 3 bases and J by 4 bases, and 12 bases separated the two germline ends. There are 15 residues in the CDR3. Germline lookup yields CDR1 WSHSY and CDR2 SAAADI. CDR3 nucleotides: TGCGCCAGCAGTGATCGGGGGTGGGGCACCGGGGAGCTGTTTTTT. Translated: CASSDRGWGTGELFF.

The V gene is TRBV9, the J gene TRBJ1-3; D gene unclear. The V gene lost 0 bases and the J gene lost 0 bases, with 7 bases spanning the gap. Germline CDR1 is SGDLS and CDR2 is YYNGEE. The CDR3 length is 15 residues. This CDR3 is CASSVGRSSGNTIYF. In nucleotides, the CDR3 is TGTGCCAGCAGCGTAGGGCGGAGCTCTGGAAACACCATATATTTT.

The chain employs TRBV15 and TRBJ2-3; 9 bases fit TRBD1. The CDR3 is made up of 14 amino acids. Losses at the gene ends were 3 bases for V and 5 bases for J; bases not matched to a gene: 3. Germline assignment: CDR1 LNHNV and CDR2 YYDKDF (reference sequence). DNA for the CDR3: TGTGCCACCAGCAGGGACAGGGGCAGAGATACGCAGTATTTT. Protein sequence: CATSRDRGRDTQYF. Supplemented by reference TRBV15 and TRBJ2-3, the full variable domain reads DAMVIQNPRYQVTQFGKPVTLSCSQTLNHNVMYWYQQKSSQAPKLLFHYYDKDFNNEADTPDNFQSRRPNTSFCFLDIRSPGLGDTAMYLCATSRDRGRDTQYFGPGTRLTVL.

The CDR3 nucleotides are TGTGCCAGCAGCTTAGGAGCCACACAGGGGGCGCGTGGCTACACCTTC. Protein sequence: CASSLGATQGARGYTF. V is TRBV7-2 and J is TRBJ1-2; 9 positions match TRBD1. This CDR3 spans 16 amino acids. V lost 1 base to trimming and J lost 7 bases; unmatched junction nucleotides: 10. The germline V gene has CDR1 SGHTA and CDR2 FQGNSA.

Only one count was recorded for this clone. The chain is built from TRBV5-4 and TRBJ1-2; D might be TRBD1 (6 bases). There are 14 residues in the CDR3. Germline V gene lookup returns CDR1 SGHNT and CDR2 YYREEE (reference sequence). V lost 4 bases to trimming and J lost 0 bases, with 10 bases between them. The CDR3 nucleotides read TGTGCCAGCAGCCCCTACAGGGCTAACTATGGCTACACCTTC. This sequence encodes CASSPYRANYGYTF.

V gene TRBV19 combines with J gene TRBJ1-2; TRBD1 might be the D (5 bases). The V and J ends lost 7 bases and 2 bases respectively, with 14 bases between them. CDR3 size: 14 residues. Germline assignment: CDR1 LNHDA and CDR2 SQIVND (reference sequence). This chain's CDR3 is CASMDPGRNYGYTF. The CDR3 DNA reads as TGTGCCAGTATGGACCCAGGGCGAAACTATGGCTACACCTTC.

This clone was observed once. The genes are TRBV20-1 and TRBJ2-7, with 12 nucleotides matching TRBD2. V shed 3 bases, J shed 4 bases, and the junction held 10 bases outside the gene matches. Germline V gene data show CDR1 as DFQATT and CDR2 as SNEGSKA (reference sequence). This CDR3 spans 16 amino acids. The CDR3 DNA sequence: TGCAGTGCTAGTAGAGGAGCACTAGCGGGAGGATACGAGCAGTACTTC. Translating gives CSASRGALAGGYEQYF.

V gene TRBV11-2 combines with J gene TRBJ2-3, with 13 bases lining up with TRBD2. Germline V gives CDR1 SGHAT, CDR2 FQNNGV. The CDR3 length is 15 residues. After removal of 6 bases from V and 4 bases from J, the junction contained 4 bases not matched to a gene. CDR3 loop: CASRELAGGPDTQYF. DNA for the CDR3: TGTGCCAGCAGAGAACTAGCGGGAGGGCCAGATACGCAGTATTTT.

This clone was observed a single time. The chain is built from TRBV7-9 and TRBJ1-2; the D is unclear. CDR1 and CDR2 (germline): SEHNR, FQNEAQ (reference sequence). Deletions cut 3 bases from V and 5 bases from J, with 13 bases between. The CDR3 is 14 residues long. Here the CDR3 DNA reads TGTGCCAGCAGCTTTCCGGGAACTTCTTATGGCTACACCTTC. It is translated as CASSFPGTSYGYTF.

V gene TRBV2 combines with J gene TRBJ2-7; 8 bases agree with TRBD2. In germline, CDR1 is SNHLY, CDR2 FYNNEI. The CDR3 totals 15 residues. V lost 4 bases and J lost 1; bases outside the gene matches: 6. CDR3 region: CASSGSGSKSYEQYF. DNA for the CDR3: TGTGCCAGCAGTGGAAGCGGGAGTAAATCCTACGAGCAGTACTTC.

This chain connects TRBV5-1 to TRBJ1-1; D gene uncertain. V gave up 0 bases and J gave up 2 bases, with 11 bases separating them. This CDR3 is built from 15 residues. Germline V lookup: CDR1 SGHRS, CDR2 YFSETQ. The CDR3 spells CASSLASGLNTEAFF. CDR3 sequence (DNA): TGCGCCAGCAGCTTGGCCTCAGGATTAAACACTGAAGCTTTCTTT.

This clone has just a few counts. This chain links TRBV7-2 with TRBJ2-1; D gene unclear. In germline, CDR1 is SGHTA, CDR2 FQGNSA. V lost 1 base, J lost 2 bases, and 12 bases lay in between. There are 16 residues in the CDR3. This CDR3 reads CASSLVPGKPYNEQFF. The DNA for the CDR3 is TGTGCCAGCAGCTTAGTTCCGGGTAAGCCCTACAATGAGCAGTTCTTC. Supplemented by reference TRBV7-2 and TRBJ2-1, the full variable domain reads GAGVSQSPSNKVTEKGKDVELRCDPISGHTALYWYRQSLGQGLEFLIYFQGNSAPDKSGLPSDRFSAERTGGSVSTLTIQRTQQEDSAVYLCASSLVPGKPYNEQFFGPGTRLTVL.

CDR3 sequence reads: CAIKGNSGRADEQYF. The DNA for the CDR3 is TGTGCCATCAAAGGAAATAGCGGGAGGGCGGACGAGCAGTACTTC. The J gene is TRBJ2-7, the V gene TRBV10-3, with 11 bases identical to TRBD2. The CDR3 covers 15 residues. CDR1 is ENHRY, CDR2 SYGVKD, per germline. Trimming removed 7 bases from V and 5 bases from J; junction bases left unmatched: 10.

This sequence joins TRBV9 and TRBJ1-5; D is unclear. Deletions cut 0 bases from V and 6 bases from J, with 7 bases between. This CDR3 region has 13 residues. Germline V gene lookup returns CDR1 SGDLS and CDR2 YYNGEE. CDR3 loop: CASSVDLAQPQHF. The CDR3 bases are TGTGCCAGCAGCGTAGATTTAGCTCAGCCCCAGCATTTT.

This clone has just a few counts. The gene calls are TRBV12-3 or TRBV12-4 and TRBJ2-7; D is ambiguous. Trimming stripped 2 bases from V and 2 bases from J, with 7 bases between. The CDR3 covers 13 residues. CDR3 protein: CASSLNRPYEQYF. In DNA form, the CDR3 reads TGTGCCAGCAGTTTAAACAGACCCTACGAGCAGTACTTC.